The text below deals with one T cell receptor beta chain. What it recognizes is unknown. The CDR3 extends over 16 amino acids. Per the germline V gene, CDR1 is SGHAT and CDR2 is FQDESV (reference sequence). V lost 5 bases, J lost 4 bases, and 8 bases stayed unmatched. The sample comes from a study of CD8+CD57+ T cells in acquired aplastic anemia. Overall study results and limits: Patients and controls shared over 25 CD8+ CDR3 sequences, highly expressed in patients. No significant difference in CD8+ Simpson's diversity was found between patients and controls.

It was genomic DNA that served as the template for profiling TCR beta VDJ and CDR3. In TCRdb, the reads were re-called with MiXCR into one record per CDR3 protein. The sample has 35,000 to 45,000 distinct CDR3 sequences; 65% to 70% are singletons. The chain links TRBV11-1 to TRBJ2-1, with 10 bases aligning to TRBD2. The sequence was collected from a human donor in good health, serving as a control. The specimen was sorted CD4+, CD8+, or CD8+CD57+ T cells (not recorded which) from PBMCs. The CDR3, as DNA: TGTGCCAGCAGCAAGCCGGGACTAGCGCTGTACAATGAGCAGTTCTTC. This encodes CASSKPGLALYNEQFF.